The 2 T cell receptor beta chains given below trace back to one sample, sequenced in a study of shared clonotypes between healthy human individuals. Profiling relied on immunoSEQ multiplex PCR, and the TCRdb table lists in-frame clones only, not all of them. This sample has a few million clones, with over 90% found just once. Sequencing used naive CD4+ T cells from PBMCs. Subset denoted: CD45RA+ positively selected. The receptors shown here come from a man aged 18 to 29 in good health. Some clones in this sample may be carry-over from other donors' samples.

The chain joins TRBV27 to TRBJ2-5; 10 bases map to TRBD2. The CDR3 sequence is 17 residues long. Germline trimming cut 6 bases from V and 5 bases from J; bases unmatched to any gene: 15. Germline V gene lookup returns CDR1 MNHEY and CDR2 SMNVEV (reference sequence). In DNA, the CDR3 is TGTGCCAGCAGCCCCGTACGGTTAGCGGGAGGTTCGGAGACCCAGTACTTC. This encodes CASSPVRLAGGSETQYF.

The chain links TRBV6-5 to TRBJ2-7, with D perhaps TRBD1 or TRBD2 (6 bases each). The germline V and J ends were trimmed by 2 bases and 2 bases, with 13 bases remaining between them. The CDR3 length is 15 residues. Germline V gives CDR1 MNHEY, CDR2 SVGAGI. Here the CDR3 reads CASSYGGGETYEQYF. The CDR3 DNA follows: TGTGCCAGCAGTTACGGGGGCGGGGAAACCTACGAGCAGTACTTC.